One T cell receptor (beta chain) is described in this entry. Its target is unknown. Germline V gives CDR1 MGHDK, CDR2 SYGVNS. V lost 1 base and J 4 bases, leaving 8 bases between the germline ends. The CDR3 extends over 14 amino acids. This record belongs to a study of blood T cells in healthy people across ages. Sample-barcoded 5' priming and a J-beta primer mix drove a second PCR of 7 to 11 cycles. In TCRdb, the 5' RACE reads were re-called with MiXCR into one record per CDR3 protein. The sample consists of about 1.6 million distinct CDR3 sequences, roughly 30% of them appearing once. In each sample, at least 6.5 million PBMCs were isolated. RNA extraction gave at least 5 micrograms of total RNA per sample. Regarding the study as a whole: Older age coincided with a roughly linear decline in TCR beta diversity per million T cells. In long-lived donors, naive CD4+ cell counts and diversity exceeded those of aged donors.

The receptor's source is a woman aged 25 to 39 in good health. The specimen was blood. This sequence joins TRBV25-1 and TRBJ1-5; TRBD1 is a possible D gene (5 bases). CDR3: CASSEFHRNQPQHF. CDR3 bases: TGTGCCAGCAGTGAATTTCACAGGAATCAGCCCCAGCATTTT.